The present T cell receptor beta chain was sequenced within a study of cytomegalovirus exposure and HLA in healthy donors (dated by TCRdb to 2017 to 2019). About the study as a whole: According to a later analysis, one platform produced both the approximately 110 validation repertoires and the approximately 660 repertoires of the first cohort. Along with the roughly 710-subject first cohort, a separate validation cohort of over a hundred different subjects was used. The study was designed to test whether signatures of past pathogen exposure could be identified by cataloging public T cell receptors. The study combined high-throughput TCR immunosequencing, statistical association of individual TCRs with disease status, and machine learning to predict cytomegalovirus infection status.

The donors were included in the validation cohort of over a hundred subjects, a group kept apart from the roughly 680-subject first cohort. CDR1 SGHNT and CDR2 YYREEE are derived from the germline V gene (reference sequence). From V the trimming removes 2 bases and from J it removes 3 bases, while the gene matches leave 7 bases of the junction unaccounted for. The CDR3 starts with the cysteine, ends with the phenylalanine, and has 16 residues. Solely the CDR3 DNA is kept, with 48 bases framed from the first base. Regarding this clone: Its antigen is unknown. No quality values exist for individual bases; no much larger clone is one base distant.

The research as a whole found: A few of the identified cytomegalovirus-associated TCR beta chains were confirmed in vitro to be specific for cytomegalovirus antigens. The authors suggested that the approach could potentially be extended to other disease states and immunological phenotypes. A later analysis had no HLA typing for the validation cohort, so co-occurrence there was scored across all 110 or so repertoires. While some public TCRs were present in many individuals, most TCR sequences turned up only very rarely across donors. The classifier was reported to diagnose cytomegalovirus status with high specificity and sensitivity in both the original cohort and the validation cohort. The study gave a list of more than 150 TCR beta chains associated with cytomegalovirus. In a later analysis, TCRs clustered in the first cohort were found to also tend to co-occur in the roughly 130 validation repertoires, with 90% to 95% of cluster scores above 0.

The library was obtained by the immunoSEQ multiplex PCR assay. The source study handled its data this way. A statistical classification framework was built for diagnosing cytomegalovirus status from the catalog of TCR beta chain sequences. The immuneACCESS repertoire file appears here via TCRdb, limited to in-frame rearrangements. These files lack a portion of the clones; in checked studies, under half of the deficit traces to unresolved V genes, and the cause of the others is not known. That table furnishes V, J and clone size, whereas the DNA furnished D and trimming. Across this sample there are more than 140,000 clones, with less than 90% seen only once. The ten largest account for about 3% of the sample.

The sequence is built from TRBV5-4 and TRBJ2-3; 9 junctional bases match TRBD1. The receptor was derived from a woman between 18 and 30 years old in good health and CMV-seropositive. The sequencing input was PBMCs. The DNA sequence is as follows: TGTGCCAGCAGCTTTCCTCTGACAGGGGGGACAGATACGCAGTATTTT. Translated, this is CASSFPLTGGTDTQYF.